Listed below are T cell receptor beta chains from one sample, sequenced in a study of cytomegalovirus exposure and HLA in healthy donors. The table came from immunoSEQ multiplex PCR; TCRdb's copy has only in-frame clones and leaves some out. The data hold fewer than 80,000 clones, with about 81% observed a single time. Sequencing used PBMCs. The receptors were gathered from a woman aged 25 to 39 in good health and CMV-seronegative. CDR3s include the opening cysteine and the closing phenylalanine or tryptophan. The D gene is left open where the match is weak. Not all rows give a size; the values are once, few, many and, for expanded clones, a class.

.	once	TRBV7-8	TRBJ1-5	TGTGCCAGCAGCGGCGGGACCGGGGGCAATCAGCCCCAGCATTTT	CASSGGTGGNQPQHF
TRBD1	.	TRBV29-1	TRBJ2-7	TGCAGCGTGCTAGACAGGGGGGGTACCTACGAGCAGTACTTC	CSVLDRGGTYEQYF
TRBD1	once	TRBV7-2	TRBJ2-5	TGTGCCAGCAGCTTAGTGGGCAGGGGGCTTAGGATTGGAGAAGAGACCCAGTACTTC	CASSLVGRGLRIGEETQYF
.	.	TRBV27	TRBJ2-1	TGTGCCAGCAGTTTAGGGGGGAGTGTCGATGAGCAGTTCTTC	CASSLGGSVDEQFF
TRBD1	.	TRBV9	TRBJ2-2	TGTGCCAGCAGCGTAGCTGACAGGGGGAACACCGGGGAGCTGTTTTTT	CASSVADRGNTGELFF
.	.	TRBV5-1	TRBJ2-5	TGCGCCAGCAGCTTCGGGGATCGAGAGACCCAGTACTTC	CASSFGDRETQYF
TRBD1	.	TRBV9	TRBJ1-4	TGTGCCAGCAGCTCCGGGACAGGGGGACATGAAAAACTGTTTTTT	CASSSGTGGHEKLFF
TRBD1	few	TRBV6-5	TRBJ1-2	TGTGCCAGCAGCCCACAGGGGACCTATGGCTACACCTTC	CASSPQGTYGYTF
.	.	TRBV7-9	TRBJ1-1	TGTGCCAGCAGCAGACGACCGGGGAACACTGAAGCTTTCTTT	CASSRRPGNTEAFF
.	.	TRBV6-1	TRBJ1-3	TGTGCCAGCAGTGAAGGAGAGTACTGGTCTGGAAACACCATATATTTT	CASSEGEYWSGNTIYF
.	.	TRBV5-6	TRBJ1-1	TGTGCCAGCAGCTTGAAGGGGGACACTGAAGCTTTCTTT	CASSLKGDTEAFF
.	.	TRBV2	TRBJ2-4	TGTGCCAGCAGTGACCCCCGGCGGGGCATTCAGTACTTC	CASSDPRRGIQYF
TRBD2	.	TRBV7-2	TRBJ2-3	TGTGCCAGCAGCCGGACTACCGGGAGGGCACATTACACAGATACGCAGTATTTT	CASSRTTGRAHYTDTQYF
TRBD2	.	TRBV4-1	TRBJ2-2	TGCGCCAGCAGCCGAGTAGCGGGAGACACCGGGGAGCTGTTTTTT	CASSRVAGDTGELFF
.	.	TRBV11-2	TRBJ1-2	TGTGCCAGCAGCCCCTCCCACAGCAGTGGCTACACCTTC	CASSPSHSSGYTF
TRBD2	.	TRBV5-1	TRBJ2-5	TGCGCCAGCAGCCCTGGACTAGAGCGGGGGACCCAGTACTTC	CASSPGLERGTQYF
TRBD2	few	TRBV28	TRBJ2-3	TGTGCCAGCAGTCCACCTAGCGGACTTACAGATACGCAGTATTTT	CASSPPSGLTDTQYF
TRBD2	few	TRBV2	TRBJ2-1	TGTGCCAGCAGATTAGCGGGAGGACCCTACAATGAGCAGTTCTTC	CASRLAGGPYNEQFF
TRBD2	.	TRBV2	TRBJ2-7	TGTGCCAGCATGGGAGGCGGGACTAGCGGATACGAGCAGTACTTC	CASMGGGTSGYEQYF
TRBD2	.	TRBV28	TRBJ2-7	TGTGCCAGCAGTTTCCGGGGGGGGTATTCCGAGCAGTACTTC	CASSFRGGYSEQYF
.	.	TRBV30	TRBJ1-1	TGTGCCTGGAGTGACAGGCGCCGGGACACTGAAGCTTTCTTT	CAWSDRRRDTEAFF
.	few	TRBV19	TRBJ1-2	TGTGCTAGTTGCAAAGAGGAGGCGGCCTACGGCTACACCTTC	CASCKEEAAYGYTF
.	.	TRBV7-8	TRBJ1-2	TGTGCCAGCAGCTTAGGCAGTGCTTGGTATGGCTACACCTTC	CASSLGSAWYGYTF
TRBD2	few	TRBV5-1	TRBJ2-2	TGCGCCAGCCAAGGAGCGGGAGGGCCGAACACCGGGGAGCTGTTTTTT	CASQGAGGPNTGELFF
.	.	TRBV13	TRBJ2-1	TGTGCCAGCAGCTTAGTGCTTAGAGAGACGGGCAATGAGCAGTTCTTC	CASSLVLRETGNEQFF
.	.	TRBV7-9	TRBJ2-1	TGTGCCAGCAGCAGGGAGAATGAGCAGTTCTTC	CASSRENEQFF
.	.	TRBV6-1	TRBJ1-3	TGTGCCAGCAGTGAAGAAATCTGGGGACATCGATATTTT	CASSEEIWGHRYF
.	.	TRBV29-1	TRBJ2-1	TGCAGCGTTGTGGGCCATTTAGCGAGCGGAAAGCAGTTCTTC	CSVVGHLASGKQFF
.	.	TRBV5-8	TRBJ1-2	TGTGCCAGCAGCTTGCTGGGGCTGGGTGGCTACACCTTC	CASSLLGLGGYTF
.	.	TRBV30	TRBJ2-4	TGTGCCTGGAGTATAGATAATATAAAGGGGTCCATTCAGTACTTC	CAWSIDNIKGSIQYF
.	.	TRBV28	TRBJ2-2	TGTGCCAGCAGTAAAAACACCGGGGAGCTATTTTTT	CASSKNTGELFF
.	few	TRBV5-4	TRBJ2-7	TGTGCCAGCAGCGGAGGAAGCGGAAGCTCCTACGAGCAGTACTTC	CASSGGSGSSYEQYF
TRBD2	.	TRBV27	TRBJ2-1	TGTGCCAGCAGTTCCAACGCGGGAGGGCGTAAGTACAATGAGCAGTTCTTC	CASSSNAGGRKYNEQFF